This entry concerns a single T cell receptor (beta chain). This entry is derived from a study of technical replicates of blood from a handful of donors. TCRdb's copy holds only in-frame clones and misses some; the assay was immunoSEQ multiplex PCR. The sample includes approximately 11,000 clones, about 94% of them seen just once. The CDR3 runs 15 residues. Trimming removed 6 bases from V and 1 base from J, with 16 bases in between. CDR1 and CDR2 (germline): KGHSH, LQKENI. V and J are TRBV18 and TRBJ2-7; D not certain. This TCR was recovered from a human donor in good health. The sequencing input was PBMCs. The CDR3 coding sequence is TGTGCCAGCTCCCCAACAGACGTGAAATCCTACGAGCAGTACTTC. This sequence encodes CASSPTDVKSYEQYF.